This entry lists 15 T cell receptor beta chains sequenced from one sample in a study of blood T cell repertoires in COVID-19. The data were produced by immunoSEQ multiplex PCR, yet TCRdb's version contains in-frame clones alone and is incomplete. Altogether some 310,000 clones are present, 90% being singletons, with the ten largest covering around 0.93%. Sequenced: peripheral blood. These receptors all come from a woman in her forties with COVID-19, enrolled during active disease.

Regarding this clone: The identical CDR3 is also encoded by other nucleotide sequences in the sample. This sequence joins TRBV27 and TRBJ2-7; 7 bases are shared with TRBD1. The CDR3 consists of 13 residues. V was pared by 6 bases and J by 2 bases, with 4 bases of the junction left unmatched. The germline gives CDR1 MNHEY, CDR2 SMNVEV (reference sequence). CDR3 in amino acids: CASSRDSPYEQYF. CDR3 in DNA: TGTGCCAGCAGCCGGGACAGCCCCTACGAGCAGTACTTC.

The V call is TRBV18, the J call TRBJ2-1; TRBD2 matches 7 bases. CDR1 and CDR2 from the germline V gene are KGHSH and LQKENI. The V segment lost 3 bases and the J segment 8 bases; nucleotides outside the gene matches: 13. This CDR3 is 16 amino acids long. This CDR3 reads CASSPVGTAGVDEQFF. DNA for the CDR3: TGTGCCAGCTCACCTGTTGGGACTGCGGGGGTGGATGAGCAGTTCTTC.

This sequence joins TRBV27 and TRBJ1-1; 9 bases fit TRBD1. The CDR3 runs 16 residues. From germline, CDR1 is MNHEY and CDR2 SMNVEV (reference sequence). The V gene end was trimmed by 1 base and the J gene end by 0 bases; junction bases not matched to a gene: 3. The CDR3 reads CASSLLGQGMNTEAFF. The CDR3 DNA is TGTGCCAGCAGTTTATTGGGACAGGGAATGAACACTGAAGCTTTCTTT.

The V gene is TRBV24-1, the J gene TRBJ2-7, with TRBD1 matching 7 bases. J was trimmed by 3 bases and V by 1 base; bases with no gene match: 5. The CDR3 has 15 residues. Germline V CDR1 and CDR2: KGHDR, SFDVKD. DNA for the CDR3: TGTGCCACCAGTGATTTAGTACCAGGGGGCTACGAGCAGTACTTC. Translated, it gives CATSDLVPGGYEQYF.

The V gene is TRBV12-5, the J gene TRBJ2-3, with TRBD1 as a possible D gene (5 bases). The CDR3 length is 14 residues. Germline CDR1 LGHNT, CDR2 FRNRAP. The V end was cut by 5 bases, the J end by 6 bases, with 15 bases between. The CDR3 DNA follows: TGTGCTAGTGGTAGCCCAGGAAGGGGCGATACGCAGTATTTT. Its translation is CASGSPGRGDTQYF.

This chain joins TRBV5-4 and TRBJ2-5; 12 bases are shared with TRBD1. With 0 bases clipped from V and 3 bases from J, the junction kept 6 bases outside the gene matches. Germline V gene lookup returns CDR1 SGHNT and CDR2 YYREEE (reference sequence). This CDR3 is 17 amino acids long. The CDR3 coding sequence is TGTGCCAGCAGCTTGGTGGTAGGGACAGGGGGCGAAGAGACCCAGTACTTC. Amino acids: CASSLVVGTGGEETQYF.

The gene calls are TRBV28 and TRBJ2-7; 9 bases match TRBD2. CDR1 is MDHEN, CDR2 SYDVKM, per germline. The CDR3 length is 14 residues. The V and J ends lost 3 bases and 3 bases, in that order; junction bases with no gene match: 3. As DNA, the CDR3 is TGTGCCAGCAGTTTTGGGACTAGCTACTACGAGCAGTACTTC. As protein: CASSFGTSYYEQYF.

This chain connects TRBV28 to TRBJ1-4, with 9 bases lining up with TRBD1. The J segment lost 5 bases and the V segment lost 3 bases, leaving 4 bases of the junction unmatched. The CDR3 extends over 15 amino acids. Germline V lookup: CDR1 MDHEN, CDR2 SYDVKM. CDR3: CASSLRDRGNEKLFF. The CDR3 DNA is TGTGCCAGCAGTTTGAGAGACAGGGGGAATGAAAAACTGTTTTTT.

This clone was seen only a few times. The rearrangement links TRBV7-9 to TRBJ2-7, with D maybe TRBD2 (6 bases). This CDR3 spans 13 amino acids. Trimming took off 2 bases at V and 6 bases at J, with 11 bases between the two ends. Germline V CDR1 and CDR2: SEHNR, FQNEAQ (reference sequence). The CDR3 region is CASSLSFGGEQYF. DNA of the CDR3: TGTGCCAGCAGCTTATCATTCGGGGGCGAGCAGTACTTC.

This clone was observed a handful of times. V is TRBV20-1 and J is TRBJ1-2; unclear D gene. Germline-derived CDR1 and CDR2 are DFQATT and SNEGSKA (reference sequence). V shed 3 bases and J shed 7 bases, with 12 bases lying between them. The CDR3 consists of 12 residues. CDR3 residues: CSASLPNSGYTF. Written as DNA, the CDR3 is TGCAGTGCTAGTCTCCCGAACAGTGGCTACACCTTC.

The CDR3 protein is CAISTPNRGQTEAFF. Written as DNA, the CDR3 is TGTGCCATCAGTACACCTAACAGGGGGCAGACTGAAGCTTTCTTT. The chain employs TRBV10-3 and TRBJ1-1; 9 bases fit TRBD1. The CDR3 has 15 residues. Looked up from germline, CDR1 is ENHRY and CDR2 is SYGVKD. The J segment lost 5 bases and the V segment lost 5 bases, leaving 9 bases of the junction unmatched.

The J gene is TRBJ2-7, the V gene TRBV2; 8 bases line up with TRBD1. The CDR3 covers 13 residues. V was clipped by 7 bases and J by 5 bases; unmatched bases: 7. The germline V gene encodes CDR1 SNHLY and CDR2 FYNNEI. CDR3 region: CASIRDRGNEQYF. The CDR3 coding sequence is TGTGCCAGCATCAGAGACAGGGGAAACGAGCAGTACTTC.

V and J are TRBV9 and TRBJ2-7; TRBD2 aligns across 10 bases. V shed 3 bases, J shed 7 bases, and the junction held 10 bases outside the gene matches. Germline loops: CDR1 SGDLS, CDR2 YYNGEE. CDR3 length equals 15 residues. The CDR3 here is CASSELAGIRQEQYF. CDR3 bases: TGTGCCAGCAGCGAACTAGCGGGAATTCGGCAAGAGCAGTACTTC.

The chain recombines TRBV28 with TRBJ1-6; D is possibly TRBD1 (6 bases). Looked up from germline, CDR1 is MDHEN and CDR2 is SYDVKM. The CDR3 contains 15 residues. Trimming took off 2 bases at V and 10 bases at J, with 15 bases between the two ends. The CDR3 spells CASSLPSGGRSPLHF. The CDR3 coding sequence is TGTGCCAGCAGTTTACCCAGCGGGGGCAGGTCACCCCTCCACTTT.

The chain uses TRBV19 and TRBJ1-5; D is perhaps TRBD1 (6 bases). Trimming cost V 5 bases and J 3 bases, with 14 bases left between them. The germline V gene encodes CDR1 LNHDA and CDR2 SQIVND (reference sequence). This CDR3 is 15 amino acids long. CDR3 bases: TGTGCCAGTAGTCTTAACAGGGATCCCAATCAGCCCCAGCATTTT. It codes for CASSLNRDPNQPQHF.